These 28 T cell receptor beta chains originate from one sample sequenced in a study of T cell responses to AZD1222 COVID-19 vaccine. Libraries were prepared by immunoSEQ multiplex PCR; TCRdb keeps only in-frame clonotypes and omits some of them. Of 95,000 to 150,000 clones in the sample, roughly 85% were seen once. This specimen was peripheral blood, taken 28 days after the second AZD1222 dose. All receptors derive from an adult who received the AZD1222 COVID-19 vaccine.

The genes are TRBV7-2 and TRBJ2-5; possibly TRBD2 for D (7 bases). Trimming removed 5 bases from V and 0 bases from J, with 16 bases in between. Germline CDR1 reads SGHTA; CDR2 reads FQGNSA. The CDR3 sequence is 16 residues long. For the CDR3, the DNA is TGTGCCAGCAGCCCCGTGGGGGGGCCCAACCAAGAGACCCAGTACTTC. It yields the protein CASSPVGGPNQETQYF.

The chain has TRBV6-5 and TRBJ1-1; unclear D gene. Trimming pared 7 bases from V and 4 bases from J, leaving 10 bases between. The CDR3 loop spans 12 amino acids. Germline V lookup: CDR1 MNHEY, CDR2 SVGAGI. The CDR3 sequence is CASMRAATEAFF. DNA for the CDR3: TGTGCCAGCATGCGTGCGGCCACTGAAGCTTTCTTT.

The chain couples TRBV12-5 to TRBJ1-4; no definite D call. The V and J ends lost 0 bases and 4 bases respectively, with 9 bases between them. The CDR3 runs to 15 residues. CDR1 is LGHNT, CDR2 FRNRAP, per germline. CDR3 sequence reads: CASGLVWEDNEKLFF. The CDR3 DNA is TGTGCTAGTGGTTTGGTATGGGAGGATAATGAAAAACTGTTTTTT.

The chain links TRBV30 to TRBJ1-1; possible D gene TRBD1, 6 bases. The CDR3 is 15 amino acids. The ends were cut back, 2 bases at V and 6 bases at J, with 19 bases in the middle. Per germline, CDR1 GTSNPN and CDR2 SVGIG (reference sequence). The CDR3 here is CAWSTPGHRYSEAFF. CDR3 nucleotides: TGTGCCTGGAGTACACCGGGACACCGGTATTCTGAAGCTTTCTTT. Full variable domain (missing parts from reference TRBV30 and TRBJ1-1): SQTIHQWPATLVQPVGSPLSLECTVEGTSNPNLYWYRQAAGRGLQLLFYSVGIGQISSEVPQNLSASRPQDRQFILSSKKLLLSDSGFYLCAWSTPGHRYSEAFFGQGTRLTVV.

This sequence joins TRBV5-1 and TRBJ1-4; 10 bases fit TRBD1. Germline V gene lookup returns CDR1 SGHRS and CDR2 YFSETQ. This CDR3 comprises 17 residues. V trimming: 6 bases; J trimming: 3 bases; junction bases outside the gene matches: 11. CDR3 sequence (DNA): TGCGCCAGCACCCTTGGAGGGACAGGGGCTGCTAATGAAAAACTGTTTTTT. It codes for CASTLGGTGAANEKLFF.

The V and J genes are TRBV3-1 (or the pseudogene TRBV3-2) and TRBJ1-2, with D tentatively TRBD1 (5 bases). The V end was cut by 11 bases, the J end by 8 bases, with 18 bases between. The CDR3 contains 12 residues. Germline V gene sequence: CDR1 LGHDT, CDR2 YNNKEL (reference sequence). DNA of the CDR3: TGTGCCTCGGGACTCTGGAGCCAGGGCTACACCTTC. This encodes CASGLWSQGYTF.

The gene calls are TRBV29-1 and TRBJ1-2, with a tentative D call TRBD1 (5 bases). The CDR3 runs to 14 residues. Germline lookup yields CDR1 SQVTM and CDR2 ANQGSEA. V gave up 0 bases and J gave up 2 bases, with 10 bases separating them. The CDR3 DNA reads as TGCAGCGTTGAAGATCGGGACGGAAACTATGGCTACACCTTC. Protein sequence: CSVEDRDGNYGYTF.

This clone was seen a few times. The chain combines TRBV5-1 with TRBJ1-3, with 8 positions matching TRBD1. The CDR3 runs to 16 residues. The V and J ends lost 4 bases and 0 bases, in that order; junction bases with no gene match: 6. Germline V gene sequence: CDR1 SGHRS, CDR2 YFSETQ. Here the CDR3 reads CASSPGQVVSGNTIYF. The CDR3 region has the DNA TGCGCCAGCAGCCCGGGACAGGTCGTCTCTGGAAACACCATATATTTT.

The chain uses TRBV13 and TRBJ1-1; no firm D call. Germline V gene data show CDR1 as PRHDT and CDR2 as FYEKMQ (reference sequence). V was shortened by 0 bases and J by 2 bases, with 16 bases between the two germline ends. This CDR3 contains 17 residues. The CDR3 sequence: CASSLGTHWSANTEAFF. The CDR3 DNA reads as TGTGCCAGCAGCTTAGGTACCCATTGGTCCGCAAACACTGAAGCTTTCTTT.

This sequence joins TRBV10-2 and TRBJ2-2; 12 positions agree with TRBD2. Germline V gene lookup returns CDR1 WSHSY and CDR2 SAAADI. The CDR3 sequence is 17 residues long. With V trimmed by 5 bases and J by 1 base, 5 bases remained unmatched. This CDR3 is CASSPRLAGENTGELFF. The CDR3, as DNA: TGCGCCAGCAGTCCCCGACTAGCGGGAGAGAACACCGGGGAGCTGTTTTTT.

The chain is built from TRBV4-1 and TRBJ1-4; 10 positions match TRBD1. In germline, CDR1 is MGHRA, CDR2 YSYEKL. This CDR3 has 15 amino acids. Trimming cost V 3 bases and J 8 bases; bases outside gene matches: 6. DNA of the CDR3: TGCGCCAGCAGCCATTCCGGACAGGGGGAAGAAAAACTGTTTTTT. It specifies CASSHSGQGEEKLFF.

V and J are TRBV7-2 and TRBJ2-4; maybe TRBD1 (5 bases). Trimming took off 1 base at V and 9 bases at J, with 22 bases between the two ends. CDR1 is SGHTA, CDR2 FQGNSA, per germline. The CDR3 is 17 residues long. CDR3: CASSLVPPRATQGIQYF. In DNA, the CDR3 is TGTGCCAGCAGCTTAGTACCCCCCCGGGCCACCCAGGGCATTCAGTACTTC. Combining the CDR3 with reference TRBV7-2 and TRBJ2-4 gives the whole variable domain GAGVSQSPSNKVTEKGKDVELRCDPISGHTALYWYRQSLGQGLEFLIYFQGNSAPDKSGLPSDRFSAERTGGSVSTLTIQRTQQEDSAVYLCASSLVPPRATQGIQYFGAGTRLSVL.

This chain links TRBV28 with TRBJ2-3; D may be TRBD1 (5 bases). In germline, CDR1 is MDHEN, CDR2 SYDVKM. The CDR3 sequence is 15 residues long. The V and J ends lost 3 bases and 4 bases respectively, with 14 bases between them. The CDR3 spells CASSFSQGGPDTQYF. The CDR3 region has the DNA TGTGCCAGCAGTTTTTCCCAGGGCGGTCCAGATACGCAGTATTTT.

The V gene is TRBV2, the J gene TRBJ2-2; the D is unclear. The CDR3 has 15 amino acids. Germline V CDR1 and CDR2: SNHLY, FYNNEI. Trimming removed 8 bases from V and 0 bases from J, with 13 bases in between. The CDR3: CASGLGLTNTGELFF. The CDR3 DNA sequence: TGTGCCAGCGGGTTAGGCTTGACGAACACCGGGGAGCTGTTTTTT.

The chain links TRBV14 to TRBJ1-4; weak D call: TRBD1 (5 bases). Trimming shortened V by 2 bases and J by 5 bases, and 12 bases separated the two germline ends. This CDR3 spans 15 amino acids. Germline loops: CDR1 SGHDN, CDR2 FVKESK. CDR3 in amino acids: CASSQPGLQNEKLFF. CDR3 nucleotide sequence: TGTGCCAGCAGCCAACCGGGACTTCAGAATGAAAAACTGTTTTTT.

V is TRBV5-1 and J is TRBJ2-7, with 8 bases matching TRBD1. The CDR3 loop spans 15 amino acids. In germline, CDR1 is SGHRS, CDR2 YFSETQ. V lost 1 base and J lost 7; bases outside the gene matches: 10. CDR3 nucleotides: TGCGCCAGCAGCTTGCAAGGACAGGGTCTGGGGGAGCAGTACTTC. As protein: CASSLQGQGLGEQYF.

This CDR3 reads CARLDGEKLFF. The CDR3 coding sequence is TGCGCTAGGTTGGACGGCGAAAAACTGTTTTTT. The chain links TRBV10-1 to TRBJ1-4; D gene unclear. The CDR3 spans 11 residues. CDR1 WNHNN and CDR2 SYGVQD come from the germline V gene (reference sequence).

This rearrangement joins TRBV5-5 to TRBJ1-5; the match to TRBD1 covers 10 bases. Per germline, CDR1 SGHKS and CDR2 YYEKEE (reference sequence). The CDR3 loop spans 15 amino acids. Trimming removed 4 bases from V and 3 bases from J; junction bases left unmatched: 4. CDR3 protein: CASSLGQGVNQPQHF. CDR3 DNA: TGTGCCAGCAGCCTCGGACAGGGGGTCAATCAGCCCCAGCATTTT.

The J gene is TRBJ1-3, the V gene TRBV7-2; D perhaps matches TRBD1 (5 bases). CDR1 SGHTA and CDR2 FQGNSA come from the germline V gene. The CDR3 covers 16 residues. Trimming left V 1 base short and J 0 bases short, with 10 bases between. The CDR3 coding sequence is TGTGCCAGCAGCTTAGTCCGGGGGGGCTCTGGAAACACCATATATTTT. It yields the protein CASSLVRGGSGNTIYF.

The chain uses TRBV19 and TRBJ2-1; D may be TRBD2 (6 bases). V lost 1 base to trimming and J lost 4 bases, with 8 bases between them. The length of the CDR3 is 14 residues. In germline, CDR1 is LNHDA, CDR2 SQIVND (reference sequence). CDR3 in amino acids: CASSIGGTYNEQFF. The CDR3 DNA follows: TGTGCCAGTAGTATAGGAGGGACTTACAATGAGCAGTTCTTC.

J is TRBJ2-3 and V is TRBV15, with D possibly being TRBD2 (5 bases). The ends were cut back, 1 base at V and 4 bases at J, with 18 bases in the middle. This CDR3 region has 17 residues. Germline CDR1 reads LNHNV; CDR2 reads YYDKDF (reference sequence). The CDR3 coding sequence is TGTGCCACCAGCAGAGCTACGGTCGGAGGTGGCGCAGATACGCAGTATTTT. This encodes CATSRATVGGGADTQYF.

V usage is TRBV5-6 and J usage is TRBJ1-2; D unclear. This CDR3 contains 12 residues. Trimming pared 1 base from V and 5 bases from J, leaving 6 bases between. Germline V gene lookup returns CDR1 SGHDT and CDR2 YYEEEE. CDR3 residues: CASSLFGYGYTF. The CDR3 nucleotides are TGTGCCAGCAGCTTGTTCGGTTATGGCTACACCTTC.

The V call is TRBV7-9, the J call TRBJ1-5; 7 positions match TRBD1. The CDR3 consists of 16 residues. Germline V gene lookup returns CDR1 SEHNR and CDR2 FQNEAQ (reference sequence). The V gene end was trimmed by 1 base and the J gene end by 5 bases; junction bases not matched to a gene: 8. The CDR3 DNA follows: TGTGCCAGCAGCTTAGGAGGGTACAGGGGACATCAGCCCCAGCATTTT. Protein product: CASSLGGYRGHQPQHF.

The chain joins TRBV20-1 to TRBJ1-5; 7 bases agree with TRBD1. The germline gives CDR1 DFQATT, CDR2 SNEGSKA (reference sequence). The CDR3 has 12 amino acids. V dropped 3 bases and J dropped 6; count of bases not matched to a gene: 2. The CDR3 loop is CSASRGRQPQHF. Here the CDR3 DNA reads TGCAGTGCTAGTAGGGGGCGTCAGCCCCAGCATTTT.

The V and J genes are TRBV19 and TRBJ1-5; 9 nucleotides line up with TRBD1. Germline CDR1 and CDR2: LNHDA and SQIVND (reference sequence). Trimming at V came to 8 bases and at J to 2 bases, leaving 7 bases not matched to a gene. The CDR3 extends over 15 amino acids. CDR3 DNA: TGTGCCAGTCAAACAGGGGGCGGTGGCAATCAGCCCCAGCATTTT. Translated, it gives CASQTGGGGNQPQHF.

The chain links TRBV6-5 to TRBJ1-1; 7 positions agree with TRBD1. The CDR3 spans 15 residues. Germline loops: CDR1 MNHEY, CDR2 SVGAGI. With V trimmed by 0 bases and J by 3 bases, 4 bases remained unmatched. The CDR3 DNA reads TGTGCCAGCAGTTACTCCTTCACAGGGGACACTGAAGCTTTCTTT. Protein product: CASSYSFTGDTEAFF.

The rearrangement links TRBV28 to TRBJ1-1, with D perhaps TRBD1 (5 bases). The CDR3 has 14 amino acids. CDR1 is MDHEN and CDR2 is SYDVKM in the germline V gene. The V end was cut by 3 bases, the J end by 3 bases, with 11 bases between. For the CDR3, the DNA is TGTGCCAGCAGTTTTGGGGGTGAGGACACTGAAGCTTTCTTT. It translates to CASSFGGEDTEAFF.

This clone was seen at least ten times. The CDR3 sequence: CASSWGPTGAYEQYF. CDR3 DNA: TGTGCCAGCAGCTGGGGTCCTACTGGGGCCTACGAGCAGTACTTC. The rearrangement joins TRBV5-4 to TRBJ2-7; D gene uncertain. Deletions cut 3 bases from V and 2 bases from J, with 15 bases between. The CDR3 extends over 15 amino acids. Germline V gene sequence: CDR1 SGHNT, CDR2 YYREEE (reference sequence).